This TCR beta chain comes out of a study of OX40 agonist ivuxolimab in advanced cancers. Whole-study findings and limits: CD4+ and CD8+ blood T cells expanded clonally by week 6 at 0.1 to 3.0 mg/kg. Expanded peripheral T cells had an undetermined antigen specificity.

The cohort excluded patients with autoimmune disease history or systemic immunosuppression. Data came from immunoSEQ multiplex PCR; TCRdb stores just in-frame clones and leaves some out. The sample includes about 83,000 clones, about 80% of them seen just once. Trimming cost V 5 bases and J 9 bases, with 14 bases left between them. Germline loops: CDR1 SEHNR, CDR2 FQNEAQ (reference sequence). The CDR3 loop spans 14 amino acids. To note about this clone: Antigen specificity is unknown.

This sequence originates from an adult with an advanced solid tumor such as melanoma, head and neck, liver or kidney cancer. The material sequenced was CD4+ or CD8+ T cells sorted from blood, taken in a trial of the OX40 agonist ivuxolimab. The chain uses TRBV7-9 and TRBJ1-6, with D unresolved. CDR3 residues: CASSPHEVISPLHF. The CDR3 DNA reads TGTGCCAGCAGCCCCCACGAAGTGATTTCACCCCTCCACTTT.